Below are 21 T cell receptor beta chains sequenced from a single sample in a study of cytomegalovirus exposure and HLA in healthy donors. The PCR contained 60 Vbeta and 13 Jbeta primers. Profiled with immunoSEQ multiplex PCR; TCRdb holds only in-frame clones, not every one. The profile covers some 150,000 clones, with about 86% appearing a single time and about 3.9% taken by the ten largest. Sequenced sample: PBMCs. All receptors come from a man aged 35 to 55 in good health and CMV-seropositive.

J is TRBJ2-5 and V is TRBV7-9, with TRBD2 as a possible D gene (6 bases). The J call may be incorrect, as the DNA end agrees better with TRBJ2-7. Per the germline V gene, CDR1 is SEHNR and CDR2 is FQNEAQ (reference sequence). The CDR3 spans 14 residues. The CDR3 DNA is TGTGCCAGCAGCTTAGCGCTGGAGGGGAACGAGCAGTACTTC. It encodes CASSLALEGNEQYF.

J is TRBJ2-5 and V is TRBV6-1; 8 bases agree with TRBD1. The J call may be in error: the DNA end matches TRBJ2-7 better. This CDR3 is 13 amino acids long. The germline V gene encodes CDR1 MNHNS and CDR2 SASEGT. CDR3 in amino acids: CASSKQGVYEQYF. The CDR3 DNA follows: TGTGCCAGCAGTAAACAGGGGGTCTACGAGCAGTACTTC.

DNA of the CDR3: TGTGCCAGCAGCCCCGACAGTCCTTATAATTCACCCCTCCACTTT. The encoded protein is CASSPDSPYNSPLHF. The chain uses TRBV6-5 and TRBJ1-6, with D possibly being TRBD1 (5 bases). CDR3 length equals 15 residues. Germline V gives CDR1 MNHEY, CDR2 SVGAGI. V dropped 6 bases and J dropped 4 bases, with 13 bases sitting between them.

J is TRBJ1-4 and V is TRBV2; 11 bases match TRBD1. The V gene's germline CDR1 is SNHLY and CDR2 FYNNEI. J gave up 7 bases and V 6 bases, and 31 bases lay outside the gene matches. The CDR3 has 23 amino acids. For the CDR3, the DNA is TGTGCCAGCAGGCTGACTCATTGTGGGGACAGGGGGATATTTCAATGTGTGGGTGAAAAACTGTTTTTT. It yields the protein CASRLTHCGDRGIFQCVGEKLFF. The variable domain in full, completed from reference TRBV2 and TRBJ1-4, reads EPEVTQTPSHQVTQMGQEVILRCVPISNHLYFYWYRQILGQKVEFLVSFYNNEISEKSEIFDDQFSVERPDGSNFTLKIRSTKLEDSAMYFCASRLTHCGDRGIFQCVGEKLFFGSGTQLSVL.

The chain carries TRBV5-1 and TRBJ1-5; unclear D gene. The CDR3 runs to 15 residues. Germline lookup yields CDR1 SGHRS and CDR2 YFSETQ. V was shortened by 0 bases and J by 4 bases, with 11 bases between the two germline ends. CDR3 loop: CASSLVAGLNQPQHF. CDR3 coding DNA: TGCGCCAGCAGCTTGGTGGCAGGACTAAATCAGCCCCAGCATTTT.

This chain links TRBV4-3 with TRBJ2-7; D may be TRBD1 (6 bases). Trimming took 0 bases from V and 7 from J, leaving 16 bases between them. CDR3 length equals 15 residues. The germline V gene encodes CDR1 LGHNA and CDR2 YSLEER. The CDR3 nucleotides are TGCGCCAGCAGCCAAGATAGCAGGGGTGTCGGGGAGCAGTACTTC. As protein: CASSQDSRGVGEQYF.

The V call is TRBV5-1, the J call TRBJ1-1; 7 bases are shared with TRBD1. The V gene's germline CDR1 is SGHRS and CDR2 YFSETQ. The J segment lost 3 bases and the V segment lost 4 bases, leaving 6 bases of the junction unmatched. The CDR3 extends over 14 amino acids. CDR3 nucleotides: TGCGCCAGCAGCCCCGGGACAGTGGACACTGAAGCTTTCTTT. This codes for CASSPGTVDTEAFF.

Remarks on this clone: Other DNA sequences in this specimen translate into the identical CDR3. The chain uses TRBV27 and TRBJ1-5; TRBD1 is a possible D gene (5 bases). CDR1 and CDR2 from the germline V gene are MNHEY and SMNVEV (reference sequence). The ends were cut back, 2 bases at V and 4 bases at J, with 6 bases in the middle. The CDR3 consists of 13 residues. Here the CDR3 reads CASSLAGNQPQHF. The CDR3 region has the DNA TGTGCCAGCAGTTTAGCAGGGAATCAGCCCCAGCATTTT.

The V and J genes are TRBV21-1 and TRBJ2-6; the D call of TRBD1 is as the table states it, not checked on the DNA. TRBV21-1 is classified as a pseudogene. The CDR3 has 19 amino acids. CDR3 residues: CASSKDEGQGAPGANVLTF. The CDR3 DNA reads as TGTGCCAGCAGCAAAGATGAAGGACAGGGGGCGCCTGGGGCCAACGTCCTGACTTTC.

J is TRBJ1-5 and V is TRBV5-8; D is perhaps TRBD1 (5 bases). Germline CDR1 and CDR2: SGHTS and YDEGEE. Trimming shortened V by 1 base and J by 4 bases, and 12 bases separated the two germline ends. The CDR3 length is 15 residues. CDR3 coding DNA: TGTGCCAGCAGCTTGCCCGGGGCGGGGAATCAGCCCCAGCATTTT. Translated, it gives CASSLPGAGNQPQHF.

The chain recombines TRBV5-5 with TRBJ1-2; 10 bases agree with TRBD1. From germline, CDR1 is SGHKS and CDR2 YYEKEE (reference sequence). Trimming took 1 base from V and 3 from J; bases not matched to a gene: 3. The CDR3 contains 15 residues. The CDR3 bases are TGTGCCAGCAGCTTGTATGGGACAGGGGACTATGGCTACACCTTC. Translated, it gives CASSLYGTGDYGYTF.

The chain carries TRBV21-1 and TRBJ2-3; the table's D call, TRBD1, has no DNA check behind it. TRBV21-1 is listed as a pseudogene. This CDR3 has 16 residues. CDR3: CASSNWDRDRTDTQYF. CDR3 sequence (DNA): TGTGCCAGCAGCAACTGGGACAGGGATCGCACAGATACGCAGTATTTT.

This clone was counted between two and nine times. The chain employs TRBV6-6 and TRBJ1-1; D unresolved. Looked up from germline, CDR1 is MNHNY and CDR2 is SVGAGI (reference sequence). This CDR3 has 12 amino acids. The ends were cut back, 2 bases at V and 6 bases at J, with 7 bases in the middle. The CDR3 reads CASSYRRSEAFF. CDR3 DNA sequence: TGTGCCAGCAGTTACCGGAGGTCTGAAGCTTTCTTT.

The chain recombines TRBV9 with TRBJ1-1; maybe TRBD1 (6 bases). V shed 4 bases and J shed 4 bases, with 14 bases lying between them. The CDR3 covers 14 residues. Looked up from germline, CDR1 is SGDLS and CDR2 is YYNGEE. In DNA form, the CDR3 reads TGTGCCAGCAGCACAACAGGGATGGGCACTGAAGCTTTCTTT. It yields the protein CASSTTGMGTEAFF.

The chain employs TRBV27 and TRBJ1-6, with D perhaps TRBD1 (5 bases). The V and J ends lost 4 bases and 0 bases respectively, with 16 bases between them. Germline CDR1 and CDR2: MNHEY and SMNVEV (reference sequence). The CDR3 sequence is 18 residues long. The CDR3 DNA sequence: TGTGCCAGCAGTTGGGTCCGGGGGGAGAGCTCCTATAATTCACCCCTCCACTTT. It yields the protein CASSWVRGESSYNSPLHF.

This clone was recorded once. The chain couples TRBV11-2 to TRBJ1-2, with a weak D call TRBD1 (5 bases). This CDR3 is 18 amino acids long. The germline V gene has CDR1 SGHAT and CDR2 FQNNGV. The V gene lost 0 bases and the J gene lost 4 bases, with 21 bases spanning the gap. Here the CDR3 reads CASSLEPKGLSNGYGYTF. The CDR3 DNA reads as TGTGCCAGCAGCTTAGAGCCAAAGGGACTTTCCAACGGCTATGGCTACACCTTC.

This chain uses TRBV9 with TRBJ2-7, with D maybe TRBD2 (6 bases). The V gene's germline CDR1 is SGDLS and CDR2 YYNGEE. V dropped 2 bases and J dropped 2 bases, with 11 bases sitting between them. The CDR3 is 14 amino acids. The CDR3 here is CASSVAGNPYEQYF. The CDR3, as DNA: TGTGCCAGCAGCGTGGCGGGAAACCCCTACGAGCAGTACTTC.

This sequence joins TRBV7-2 and TRBJ2-1, with TRBD2 matching 9 bases. Germline CDR1 SGHTA, CDR2 FQGNSA. The trim removed 9 bases at V and 1 base at J, leaving 4 bases unmatched. The CDR3 is 14 residues long. DNA of the CDR3: TGTGCCAGTACCAGCGGGGGGTCCTACAATGAGCAGTTCTTC. Translating gives CASTSGGSYNEQFF.

CDR3 in amino acids: CASSIAGIAGENSDTQYF. In DNA, the CDR3 is TGTGCCAGTAGTATCGCTGGAATAGCGGGAGAGAATTCTGATACGCAGTATTTT. This chain links TRBV19 with TRBJ2-3, with 9 bases fitting TRBD2. V was clipped by 3 bases and J by 6 bases; unmatched bases: 16. Germline CDR1 and CDR2: LNHDA and SQIVND (reference sequence). CDR3 length: 18 residues.

This clone was picked up a small number of times. The chain links TRBV6-5 to TRBJ1-2; D may be TRBD1 (5 bases). The CDR3 has 13 amino acids. V was trimmed by 6 bases and J by 8 bases, leaving 16 bases between them. Germline CDR1 and CDR2: MNHEY and SVGAGI. The CDR3 spells CASRGGVRWGYTF. The CDR3 nucleotides read TGTGCCAGCAGGGGAGGGGTCAGGTGGGGCTACACCTTC.

V is TRBV4-3 and J is TRBJ1-2; a possible D gene is TRBD1 (6 bases). Trimming cost V 1 base and J 4 bases, with 19 bases left between them. The CDR3 totals 17 residues. Germline V lookup: CDR1 LGHNA, CDR2 YSLEER. The CDR3 here is CASSQAAGGESAYGYTF. In nucleotides, the CDR3 is TGCGCCAGCAGCCAAGCAGCTGGGGGCGAGTCGGCCTATGGCTACACCTTC.